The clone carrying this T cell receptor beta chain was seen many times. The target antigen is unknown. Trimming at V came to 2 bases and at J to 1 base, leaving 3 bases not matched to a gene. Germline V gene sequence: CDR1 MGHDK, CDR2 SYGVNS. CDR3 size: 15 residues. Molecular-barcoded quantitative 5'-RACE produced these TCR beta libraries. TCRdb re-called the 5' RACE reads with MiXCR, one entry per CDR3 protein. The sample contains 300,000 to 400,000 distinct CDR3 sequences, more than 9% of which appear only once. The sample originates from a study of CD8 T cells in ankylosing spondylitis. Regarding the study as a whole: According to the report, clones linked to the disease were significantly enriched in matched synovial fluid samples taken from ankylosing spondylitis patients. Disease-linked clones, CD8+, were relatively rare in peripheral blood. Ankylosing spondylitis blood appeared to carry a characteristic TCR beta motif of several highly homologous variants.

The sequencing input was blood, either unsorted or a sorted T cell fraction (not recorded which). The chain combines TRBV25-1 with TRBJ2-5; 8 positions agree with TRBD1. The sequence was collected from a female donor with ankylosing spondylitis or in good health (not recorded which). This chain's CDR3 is CASSEVGQVQETQYF. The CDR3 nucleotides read TGTGCCAGCAGTGAAGTGGGACAGGTCCAAGAGACCCAGTACTTC.